This is a list of T cell receptor beta chains from one sample in a study of blood T cell repertoires in COVID-19. Profiling relied on immunoSEQ multiplex PCR, and the TCRdb table lists in-frame clones only, not all of them. The table has around 150,000 clones, nearly 80% seen once; the top ten hold 2.5% to 3.5%. The sequenced sample consisted of PBMCs or T cells enriched from blood (not recorded which). These receptors came from a woman between 45 and 60 years old who had recovered from COVID-19. The conserved cysteine and the conserved F or W are not part of the CDR3 here.

V: TRBV7-6
CDR3: ASSSQPRMGNTIY

V: TRBV11-1
CDR3: ASSPRTGSIEAF

V: TRBV28
CDR3: ASNQGGNQPQH

V: TRBV3-1/TRBV3-2
CDR3: ASSSRQGANEQY

V: TRBV28
CDR3: ASNIVRAGEQY

V: TRBV5-1
CDR3: ASSLVSSGYEQY

V: TRBV10-3
CDR3: AISLGQGGNTEAF

V: TRBV7-9
CDR3: ASSLEQGAPYEQY

V: TRBV29-1
CDR3: SVGGQSKETQY

V: TRBV7-2
CDR3: ASSSGTAIEKLF

V: TRBV19
CDR3: ASSIRTVSNQPQH

V: TRBV9
CDR3: ASSAAGTGNTEAF

V: TRBV7-9
CDR3: ASSLAGAEKLF

V: TRBV11-3
CDR3: ASSQNRVFSEKLF

V: TRBV7-6
CDR3: ASSLDTASGANVLT

V: TRBV27
CDR3: ASSSHRAEADTQY

V: TRBV4-1
CDR3: ASSQGQGANTEAF

V: TRBV7-9
CDR3: ASSLAGGSGETQY

V: TRBV28
CDR3: ASISGPGRGRATDTQY

V: TRBV2
CDR3: ASSGQGNQPQH

V: TRBV6-5
CDR3: AAGSWEQY

V: TRBV7-2
CDR3: ASSRDRVSGNTIY

V: TRBV19
CDR3: ASRLDRDSNQPQH

V: TRBV2
CDR3: ASTRGGGYT

V: TRBV9
CDR3: ASSVYSTGSDYGYT

V: TRBV28
CDR3: ASSPGTANYGYT

V: TRBV19
CDR3: ASSIGGVNEQY

V: TRBV30
CDR3: AWSRRGRETQY

V: TRBV19
CDR3: ASSMENTGWRNTIY

V: TRBV19
CDR3: ASTWTGGMNTEAF

V: TRBV19
CDR3: ASSNRGTSGGSSYNEQF

V: TRBV9
CDR3: ASSPRGSTNEKLF